These 6 T cell receptor beta chains share one sample of origin, sequenced in a study of T-cell memory formation after mild COVID-19. TCRdb itself ran the 5' RACE reads through MiXCR, one entry per CDR3 protein. The data show under 35,000 distinct CDR3 sequences, under 25% seen once. The material sequenced was PBMCs or a T cell subset sorted from them (not recorded which). Source of these receptors: an adult who had mild COVID-19 (a few samples of this study predate the infection). Cell type and time point are not known.

This chain links TRBV6-2 or TRBV6-3 with TRBJ2-3; D is perhaps TRBD2 (6 bases). This CDR3 is 15 amino acids long. The germline V gene encodes CDR1 MNHEY and CDR2 SVGEGT. V lost 7 bases to trimming and J lost 2 bases, with 16 bases between them. CDR3 loop: CASTLREPYTDTQYF. CDR3 DNA sequence: TGTGCCAGCACCCTCCGGGAGCCCTACACAGATACGCAGTATTTT.

In this sample, this clonotype turned up many times. CDR3 loop: CASRAKESGNTIYF. The CDR3 DNA follows: TGTGCCAGCAGGGCAAAAGAATCTGGAAACACCATATATTTT. The genes are TRBV7-8 and TRBJ1-3; D gene uncertain. Germline V gene sequence: CDR1 SGHVS, CDR2 FQNEAQ. V lost 6 bases and J 1 base, leaving 10 bases between the germline ends. CDR3 length: 14 amino acids.

Points on this clonotype: A much bigger clone sits one base away, suggesting this may be a read error. V is TRBV6-6 and J is TRBJ2-3; 13 nucleotides match TRBD2. The CDR3 is 16 amino acids. The germline gives CDR1 MNHNY, CDR2 SVGAGI (reference sequence). Germline trimming cut 4 bases from V and 7 bases from J; bases unmatched to any gene: 8. This chain's CDR3 is CASSSFGLAGAYTQYF. The CDR3, as DNA: TGTGCCAGCAGTTCATTTGGACTAGCGGGAGCATATACGCAGTATTTT.

In this sample, this clonotype is medium-sized (0.01 to 0.1%). The V call is TRBV12-3 or TRBV12-4, the J call TRBJ1-6, with D unclear. V was pared by 5 bases and J by 1 base, with 6 bases between. There are 14 residues in the CDR3. The CDR3 loop is CASSLSSYNSPLHF. For the CDR3, the DNA is TGTGCCAGCAGTCTAAGTTCCTATAATTCACCCCTCCACTTT.

This clonotype was detected ten times or more. This rearrangement joins TRBV29-1 to TRBJ1-2; D is uncertain. Germline CDR1 is SQVTM and CDR2 is ANQGSEA. V was pared by 8 bases and J by 7 bases, with 17 bases between. The CDR3 has 12 residues. CDR3: CSFLRVWGGYTF. DNA of the CDR3: TGCAGCTTCCTTCGTGTTTGGGGTGGCTACACCTTC.

This chain links TRBV15 with TRBJ2-5; D is uncertain. The better agreement between TRBJ2-7 and the DNA end casts doubt on the J call. The CDR3 extends over 16 amino acids. CDR1 is LNHNV and CDR2 is YYDKDF in the germline V gene (reference sequence). The CDR3 DNA follows: TGTGCCACCAGCAGAGTAGGTTGGGGATCTCGGTACGAGCAGTACTTC. Amino acids: CATSRVGWGSRYEQYF.